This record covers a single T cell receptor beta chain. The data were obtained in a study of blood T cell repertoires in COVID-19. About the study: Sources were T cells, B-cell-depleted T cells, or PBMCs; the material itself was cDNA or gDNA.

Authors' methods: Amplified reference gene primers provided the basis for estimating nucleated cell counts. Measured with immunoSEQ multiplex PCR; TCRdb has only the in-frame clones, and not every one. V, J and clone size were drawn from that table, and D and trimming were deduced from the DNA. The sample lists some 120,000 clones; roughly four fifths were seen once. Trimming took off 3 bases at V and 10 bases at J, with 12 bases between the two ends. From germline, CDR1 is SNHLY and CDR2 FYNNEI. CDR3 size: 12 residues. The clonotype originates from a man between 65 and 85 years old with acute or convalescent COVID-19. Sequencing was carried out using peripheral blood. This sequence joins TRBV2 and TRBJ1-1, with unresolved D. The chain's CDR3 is CASSDYGLGAFF. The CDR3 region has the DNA TGTGCCAGCAGTGATTACGGGTTGGGAGCTTTCTTT.